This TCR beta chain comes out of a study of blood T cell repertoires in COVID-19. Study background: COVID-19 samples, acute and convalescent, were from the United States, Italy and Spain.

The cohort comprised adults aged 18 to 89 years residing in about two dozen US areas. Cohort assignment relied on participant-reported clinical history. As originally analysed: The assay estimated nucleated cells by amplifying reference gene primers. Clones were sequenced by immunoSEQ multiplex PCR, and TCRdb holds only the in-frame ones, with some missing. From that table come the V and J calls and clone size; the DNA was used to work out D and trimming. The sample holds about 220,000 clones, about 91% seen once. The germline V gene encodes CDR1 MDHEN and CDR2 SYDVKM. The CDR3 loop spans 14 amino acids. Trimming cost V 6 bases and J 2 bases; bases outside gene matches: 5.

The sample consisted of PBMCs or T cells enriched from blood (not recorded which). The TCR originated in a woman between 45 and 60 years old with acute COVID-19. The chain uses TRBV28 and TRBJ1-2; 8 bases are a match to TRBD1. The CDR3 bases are TGTGCCAGCAGACGGACAGGGAGGAACTATGGCTACACCTTC. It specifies CASRRTGRNYGYTF.